A selection of T cell receptor beta chains follows, all from one sample in a study of blood T cell repertoires in COVID-19. TCRdb's copy holds only in-frame clones and misses some; the assay was immunoSEQ multiplex PCR. The sample includes around 68,000 clones, approximately 79% of them seen just once. What was sequenced was peripheral blood. Receptor source: an elderly man with active COVID-19. Both conserved end residues are part of each CDR3. The D gene is left open where the match is weak. Some rows have no size entry. The others give once, few or many, or a class for an expanded clone.

clone size	V gene	J gene	D gene	CDR3 protein	CDR3 DNA
-	TRBV27	TRBJ2-1	TRBD2	CASRLAGAGNEQFF	TGTGCCAGCAGATTAGCGGGGGCCGGCAATGAGCAGTTCTTC
-	TRBV9	TRBJ2-2	-	CASSVALTNTGELFF	TGTGCCAGCAGCGTAGCACTCACGAACACCGGGGAGCTGTTTTTT
-	TRBV2	TRBJ1-5	-	CASSYRVSQPQHF	TGTGCCAGCAGCTACAGGGTCAGTCAGCCCCAGCATTTT
-	TRBV11-1	TRBJ2-1	TRBD1	CASSLARDRVGNEQFF	TGTGCCAGCAGCTTAGCGCGAGACAGGGTGGGTAATGAGCAGTTCTTC
-	TRBV11-2	TRBJ1-6	-	CASSLVTPYNSPLHF	TGTGCCAGCAGCTTAGTAACACCCTATAATTCACCCCTCCACTTT
-	TRBV5-1	TRBJ1-1	-	CASSLALGGSTEAFF	TGCGCCAGCAGCTTAGCTCTCGGGGGGAGCACTGAAGCTTTCTTT
-	TRBV24-1	TRBJ2-4	TRBD2	CATSDIAGGKNIQYF	TGTGCCACCAGTGACATAGCGGGAGGGAAAAACATTCAGTACTTC
-	TRBV6-6	TRBJ2-2	TRBD1	CASSYTGTGNTGELFF	TGTGCCAGCAGTTACACAGGGACAGGGAACACCGGGGAGCTGTTTTTT
once	TRBV5-4	TRBJ2-3	TRBD1	CASSRDRGTDTQYF	TGTGCCAGCAGCCGCGACAGGGGCACAGATACGCAGTATTTT
few	TRBV27	TRBJ2-7	TRBD1	CASSPAGQGWEQYF	TGTGCCAGCAGCCCCGCTGGACAGGGATGGGAGCAGTACTTC
once	TRBV19	TRBJ1-3	-	CASKAGDGNTIYF	TGTGCCAGTAAGGCAGGGGATGGAAACACCATATATTTT
-	TRBV11-2	TRBJ2-7	TRBD1	CASSRTGTYEQYF	TGTGCCAGCAGCAGGACAGGGACCTACGAGCAGTACTTC
-	TRBV19	TRBJ1-5	-	CASSISSGGQPQHF	TGTGCCAGTAGTATCAGTTCGGGGGGGCAGCCCCAGCATTTT
few	TRBV5-4	TRBJ1-1	-	CASSLGLGGDTEAFF	TGTGCCAGCAGCTTGGGCTTGGGGGGGGACACTGAAGCTTTCTTT
-	TRBV28	TRBJ2-6	-	CASTTLVSGANVLTF	TGTGCCAGCACCACTCTGGTCTCTGGGGCCAACGTCCTGACTTTC
-	TRBV24-1	TRBJ2-2	-	CATSRARDTGELFF	TGTGCCACCAGTAGAGCCAGGGACACCGGGGAGCTGTTTTTT